The TCR beta chain under discussion was sequenced for a study of T cell responses to AZD1222 COVID-19 vaccine. Study conclusions and caveats: Only six people who got AZD1222 tested seropositive at baseline. Repertoire samples came only from after the peak T cell response. Dominant at 160-218 and 743-854, vaccine-associated CD4 TCRs also spanned spike. Of spike-specific TCRs, nearly half reportedly target regions left unmutated in variants.

A word on this clone: Its antigen is currently unknown.

Libraries were prepared by immunoSEQ multiplex PCR; TCRdb keeps only in-frame clonotypes and omits some of them. The sample yields 130,000 or so clones, approximately 95% seen once. Trimming left V 3 bases short and J 4 bases short, with 6 bases between. CDR3 length equals 12 residues. Germline V gene lookup returns CDR1 KGHSH and CDR2 LQKENI. This specimen consisted of peripheral blood, obtained on day 0 of MenACWY control vaccination. The sequence derives from an adult in good health. This chain uses TRBV18 with TRBJ1-1; D is ambiguous. The CDR3 here is CASSPIGTEAFF. CDR3 nucleotide sequence: TGTGCCAGCTCACCTATTGGCACTGAAGCTTTCTTT.